This is a list of T cell receptor beta chains from one sample in a study of STAT3 mutations in large granular lymphocyte leukemia. Profiled with immunoSEQ multiplex PCR; TCRdb holds only in-frame clones, not every one. The data show roughly 17,000 clones, about nine tenths seen once. Sequencing input: peripheral blood mononuclear cells. Receptors were obtained from a man in his 60s with T-cell large granular lymphocyte leukemia. Some clones in this sample may be carry-over from other donors' samples. Each CDR3 is given with its conserved first and last residue. Clone size is not always given. Where it is, it says once, few, many or a class for expanded clones.

length	V	J	size	CDR3
13	TRBV5-1	TRBJ2-1	.	CASSSLGGNEQFF
13	TRBV6-6	TRBJ1-5	.	CASRGSLNQPQHF
12	TRBV5-6	TRBJ2-3	.	CASSLAAGTQYF
15	TRBV6-6	TRBJ2-5	.	CASSYGGRTKETQYF
14	TRBV28	TRBJ1-3	.	CASRPGAYGNTIYF
15	TRBV5-1	TRBJ2-7	once	CASSRDGQISYEQYF
13	TRBV29-1	TRBJ2-5	.	CSVEVPGVETQYF
14	TRBV6-5	TRBJ1-1	.	CASSPGGSLPEAFF
16	TRBV30	TRBJ2-7	once	CAWSSPRGTTDYEQYF
13	TRBV2	TRBJ1-3	once	CASSEGGGNTIYF
14	TRBV5-6	TRBJ2-7	.	CASSLMGLGNEQYF
14	TRBV25-1	TRBJ2-2	once	CASNRDSVTGELFF
15	TRBV7-2	TRBJ1-5	.	CASSQDITGNQPQHF
15	TRBV2	TRBJ2-7	.	CASSETVGDLYEQYF
14	TRBV28	TRBJ1-1	.	CASRPGGAGTEAFF
16	TRBV28	TRBJ2-2	.	CASSLGQGAQGGELFF
13	TRBV29-1	TRBJ1-2	few	CSVERPGGGGYTF
16	TRBV27	TRBJ1-4	.	CASSLEAPDRGEKLFF
13	TRBV9	TRBJ2-1	.	CASSVGQYNEQFF
13	TRBV7-8	TRBJ2-7	.	CASSSWGFYEQYF
13	TRBV18	TRBJ1-1	.	CASSDRQNTEAFF
17	TRBV4-2	TRBJ2-3	.	CASSPEGPSGRANTQYF
15	TRBV5-1	TRBJ2-7	.	CASKEVGIGLGSQYF
15	TRBV5-1	TRBJ1-1	.	CASSLEWGGNTEAFF
12	TRBV25-1	TRBJ2-5	.	CASSELKETQYF
14	TRBV6-1	TRBJ2-7	.	CASSETRGHDEQYF
11	TRBV6-5	TRBJ2-3	.	CASSFMGTQYF
13	TRBV11-2	TRBJ2-3	.	CASTFHHTDTQYF
14	TRBV19	TRBJ1-4	once	CASSQAGGNEKLFF
15	TRBV4-3	TRBJ2-5	.	CASSQEAGFQETQYF
15	TRBV6-5	TRBJ2-3	.	CASTPPGRSTDTQYF
17	TRBV7-8	TRBJ2-7	.	CASSLALAGASGYEQYF
13	TRBV5-1	TRBJ2-7	.	CASSLDGRLEQYF
13	TRBV5-6	TRBJ2-1	.	CASSLGSPNEQFF
13	TRBV7-2	TRBJ1-5	once	CASSRGLNQPQHF
15	TRBV6-6	TRBJ1-5	.	CASSMREGGNQPQHF
15	TRBV4-3	TRBJ1-2	.	CASSQQDRRADGYTF
15	TRBV27	TRBJ2-3	.	CASSSADRWNGAQYF
14	TRBV4-1	TRBJ2-7	.	CASSPRRETYEQYF